The clone carrying this TCR beta chain was seen just once. Its cognate antigen is unknown. PCR used 60 Vbeta primers and 13 Jbeta primers. In the authors' workflow: In a later analysis, of some 80 million unique beta chains, about 11 million appeared in at least two donors. Libraries were prepared by immunoSEQ multiplex PCR; TCRdb keeps only in-frame clonotypes and omits some of them. V, J and clone size are taken as reported in that table, and D and trimming were inferred from the DNA itself. The sample includes roughly 120,000 clones, 79% of them seen just once. The data belong to a study of cytomegalovirus exposure and HLA in healthy donors. Whole-study findings and limits: In a later analysis, an Asian-associated ancestry cluster reportedly showed fewer N-insertions than the approximately 620-donor mean. For most TCR sequences rarity was the rule, although some public TCRs occurred in many donors.

The material sequenced was PBMCs. This receptor was taken from a man younger than 30 in good health and CMV-seronegative.

CDR3 loop: CASSPGSITGELFF. CDR3 nucleotide sequence: TGTGCCAGCTCACCAGGGAGCATCACCGGGGAGCTGTTTTTT. The chain combines TRBV18 with TRBJ2-2, with D perhaps TRBD2 (5 bases). Trimming removed 2 bases at V and 4 bases at J, with 8 bases between. The CDR3 loop spans 14 amino acids. Germline V gives CDR1 KGHSH, CDR2 LQKENI.